The 3 T cell receptor beta chains given below trace back to one sample, sequenced in a study of T cells in Graves' hyperthyroidism and ophthalmopathy. Amplification of TCR beta CDR3 regions used RNA as the template. A set of HTBI primers served as the primers for a first-round RT-PCR of the TCR CDR3. TCRdb analysed the multiplex PCR reads with MiXCR anew, one entry per CDR3 protein. The repertoire holds hundreds of thousands of distinct CDR3 sequences, with roughly 18% as singletons. The sequenced material came from blood. The source of these receptors is a woman in her late teens or twenties with Graves' ophthalmopathy.

In its sample, this clonotype was seen many times. V is TRBV7-8 and J is TRBJ2-5, with D perhaps TRBD2 (6 bases). This CDR3 region has 17 residues. The V gene's germline CDR1 is SGHVS and CDR2 FQNEAQ. V was trimmed by 2 bases and J by 3 bases, leaving 19 bases between them. The CDR3 nucleotides read TGTGCCAGCAGCTTAACTCGGGTAGCGACTAGAGAAGAGACCCAGTACTTC. Translating it yields CASSLTRVATREETQYF.

The sample holds many counts of this clonotype. This chain uses TRBV6-1 with TRBJ2-2; 8 bases align to TRBD2. From germline, CDR1 is MNHNS and CDR2 SASEGT. The CDR3 spans 16 residues. With V trimmed by 5 bases and J by 2 bases, 7 bases remained unmatched. In nucleotides, the CDR3 is TGTGCCAGCAGTTCAGCCAGCGGGGGAAACACCGGGGAGCTGTTTTTT. It yields the protein CASSSASGGNTGELFF.

This clonotype has at least ten counts. This chain uses TRBV20-1 with TRBJ1-2; D is unclear. Germline V gene lookup returns CDR1 DFQATT and CDR2 SNEGSKA (reference sequence). Trimming took 0 bases from V and 4 from J, leaving 9 bases between them. The CDR3 runs 13 residues. The chain's CDR3 is CSARDPESYGYTF. The DNA of the CDR3 is TGCAGTGCTAGAGATCCAGAAAGCTATGGCTACACCTTC.